The sequence of this T cell receptor (beta chain) was determined in a study of T cell responses to AZD1222 COVID-19 vaccine. Method: immunoSEQ multiplex PCR; TCRdb's copy keeps in-frame clones and lacks some. This sample has around 200,000 clones, with around 88% found just once. CDR3 length: 14 amino acids. The germline V and J ends were trimmed by 0 bases and 6 bases, with 11 bases remaining between them. In germline, CDR1 is MNHNS, CDR2 SASEGT. This TCR was recovered from an adult in good health. The input for sequencing was peripheral blood, taken on day 0 of AZD1222 vaccination. The chain is built from TRBV6-1 and TRBJ1-2; no definite D call. The CDR3: CASSEAQPNNGYTF. As DNA, the CDR3 is TGTGCCAGCAGTGAAGCGCAGCCCAACAATGGCTACACCTTC.